These 7 T cell receptor beta chains were sequenced from one sample in a study of read filtering for tumor transcriptome and immune sequencing. The library was built from about 0.4 ug RNA with molecular barcoded adaptors for alpha/delta and beta/gamma chains. TCRdb re-derived calls from the reads in MiXCR, one entry per CDR3 protein. The profile shows roughly 67,000 distinct CDR3 sequences, approximately 19% of them singletons. The sequenced sample consisted of a population of CD138-negative cells sorted from bone marrow. These receptors originate from a donor at least 40 years old with multiple myeloma.

Ten or more counts support this clonotype. This chain connects TRBV7-9 to TRBJ1-1; D gene uncertain. This CDR3 has 15 amino acids. V was cut by 0 bases and J by 2 bases, with 10 bases left in between. Germline V gene sequence: CDR1 SEHNR, CDR2 FQNEAQ (reference sequence). As DNA, the CDR3 is TGTGCCAGCAGCTTAGCGGGCGGCGGAAACACTGAAGCTTTCTTT. This gives the protein CASSLAGGGNTEAFF.

As concerns this clonotype: In this CDR3 the conserved last residue, phenylalanine or tryptophan, is missing, so a read error is likely. CDR3 loop: CASSLGPGLVGYEQYL. The CDR3 DNA reads TGTGCCAGCAGCTTAGGTCCGGGACTAGTTGGCTACGAGCAGTACCTC. V and J are TRBV7-8 and TRBJ2-7; 8 bases are shared with TRBD2. This CDR3 has 16 amino acids. J was trimmed by 3 bases and V by 1 base; bases with no gene match: 8. The germline V gene has CDR1 SGHVS and CDR2 FQNEAQ.

CDR3 sequence reads: CASMGSPYEQYF. The DNA of the CDR3 is TGTGCCAGCATGGGCAGCCCCTACGAGCAGTACTTC. This chain uses TRBV7-9 with TRBJ2-7; D is ambiguous. V lost 7 bases and J 2 bases, leaving 9 bases between the germline ends. Germline values: CDR1 SEHNR, CDR2 FQNEAQ (reference sequence). The CDR3 runs to 12 residues.

A note on this clonotype: Given a much more abundant clone one base away, this may be a read error. V usage is TRBV7-6 and J usage is TRBJ1-4, with D hard to call. CDR1 and CDR2 from the germline V gene are SGHVS and FNYEAQ. This CDR3 spans 13 amino acids. The CDR3 loop reads CASSLEGRENLFF. DNA of the CDR3: TGTGCCAGCAGCTTAGAAGGGAGGGAAAATCTGTTTTTT. Full variable domain (outside the CDR3, taken from reference TRBV7-6 and TRBJ1-4): GAGVSQSPRYKVTKRGQDVALRCDPISGHVSLYWYRQALGQGPEFLTYFNYEAQQDKSGLPNDRFSAERPEGSISTLTIQRTEQRDSAMYRCASSLEGRENLFFGSGTQLSVL.

Turning to this clonotype: A clone one base away is much larger, so this may be a read error. The V gene is TRBV3-1, the J gene TRBJ2-1; 8 nucleotides match TRBD2. Germline assignment: CDR1 LGHDT and CDR2 YNNKEL (reference sequence). Trimming removed 7 bases from V and 2 bases from J; junction bases left unmatched: 10. CDR3 length: 16 residues. The CDR3 DNA reads as TGTGCCAGCAACCTTGCGGGAGGTTGGGCCTACAATGAGCAGTTCTTC. Encoded protein: CASNLAGGWAYNEQFF.

This clonotype was seen at least ten times. V usage is TRBV29-1 and J usage is TRBJ2-1; D is possibly TRBD2 (7 bases). In germline, CDR1 is SQVTM, CDR2 ANQGSEA. V lost 6 bases to trimming and J lost 5 bases, with 14 bases between them. The CDR3 sequence is 13 residues long. The CDR3 region has the DNA TGCAGCGTACATCGGGGGGCGAACAATGAGCAGTTCTTC. Translation gives CSVHRGANNEQFF.

This clonotype was counted at least ten times. This chain uses TRBV13 with TRBJ2-1; D gene unclear. The V end lost 5 bases, the J end lost 2 bases, and 13 bases lay between the germline ends. The length of the CDR3 is 15 residues. CDR1 and CDR2 (germline): PRHDT, FYEKMQ (reference sequence). The CDR3 region is CASSPPRATYNEQFF. CDR3 in DNA: TGTGCCAGCAGCCCCCCTAGGGCGACCTACAATGAGCAGTTCTTC.